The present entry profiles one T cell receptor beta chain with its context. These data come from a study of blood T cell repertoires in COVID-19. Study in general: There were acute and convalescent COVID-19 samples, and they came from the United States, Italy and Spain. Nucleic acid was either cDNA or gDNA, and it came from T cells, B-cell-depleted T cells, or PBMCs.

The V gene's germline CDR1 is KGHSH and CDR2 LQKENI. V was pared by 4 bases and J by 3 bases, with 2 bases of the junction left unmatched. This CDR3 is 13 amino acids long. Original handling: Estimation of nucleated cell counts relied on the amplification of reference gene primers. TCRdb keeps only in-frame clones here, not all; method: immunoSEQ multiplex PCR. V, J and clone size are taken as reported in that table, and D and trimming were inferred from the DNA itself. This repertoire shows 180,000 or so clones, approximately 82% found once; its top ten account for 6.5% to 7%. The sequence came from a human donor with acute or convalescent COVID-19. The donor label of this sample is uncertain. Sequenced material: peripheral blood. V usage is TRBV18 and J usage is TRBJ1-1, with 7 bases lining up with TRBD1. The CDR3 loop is CASSLQGDTEAFF. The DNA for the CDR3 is TGTGCCAGCTCACTCCAGGGGGACACTGAAGCTTTCTTT.